Reported below is one TCR beta chain. This receptor's antigen is unknown. No base qualities exist here, and no much larger clone lies one base off it. V is trimmed back by 4 bases and J by 2 bases, and the junction contains 5 bases that no gene match accounts for. From a lookup of the germline V gene, CDR1 and CDR2 are SGDLS and YYNGEE. The cysteine opens and the phenylalanine closes a CDR3 of 15 amino acids. CDR3 DNA only is kept here, 45 bases in frame from base 1. The sample is drawn from a study of CD8+CD57+ T cells in acquired aplastic anemia (dated by TCRdb to 2017 to 2018). Concerning the study at large: DNA extracted from sorted CD4+ and CD8+ cells had a mean of approximately 3.5 ug, with a range of about 0.19 to 27.4 ug. CD8+CD57+ expansion was defined as frequency above the mean frequency observed in healthy subjects.

Points the paper makes about the study in general: No significant difference in CD8+ Simpson's diversity was found between patients and healthy controls (P=0.060). Roughly 30 CD8+ CDR3 sequences were found to be shared between patients and controls, but these sequences appeared to be highly expressed in patients and within the immunodominant clones of the patients.

The patients picked for sequencing were ones in whom flow cytometry had shown an expansion of CD8+CD57+ cells. All patients had severe acquired aplastic anemia diagnosed by International Study of Aplastic Anemia and Agranulocytosis and Camitta criteria. No therapy had been received by the patients at the time of blood sampling. TCR repertoires of sorted CD4+ and CD8+ blood T cells from severe aplastic anemia patients and healthy subjects were deep-sequenced in the study. Patients were enrolled in the USA under clinicaltrials.gov protocols 00001620, 01623167, 00001397, 00071045, 00081523 and 00961064. Ficoll-Paque density gradient centrifugation was used to isolate peripheral blood mononuclear cells. Before DNA was extracted, CD4+ and CD8+ T cells were sorted using either FACS or magnetic beads. Profiling of TCR beta VDJ combinations and CDR3 sequences used genomic DNA as the template. An Illumina HiSeq 2000 was used for TCR repertoire sequencing. On the authors' methods: TRBV/TRBJ rearrangement plots, CDR3 size and DJ length profiles, and Simpson's diversity index were used to assess repertoires. The most abundant DNA sequence in the deep sequencing data was taken as the immunodominant clone. CDR3 amino acid sequences were screened for sharing across subjects and were compared with published repertoires and the VDJdb database. The public sequencing data were trimmed at Q25 with fastp and processed into clonotypes with MiXCR by TCRdb, which kept only in-frame beta chains. All rows with the same CDR3 protein become a single entry with the most common DNA and genes. TCRdb, not the original authors, processed these V and J calls. This sample is represented by 150,000 to 160,000 distinct CDR3 sequences; 40% to 65% of them were singletons. The top ten clones comprise approximately 12% of the sample.

The chain is encoded by TRBV9 joined to TRBJ2-3; a stretch of 9 junction bases matches TRBD1. Sample: sorted CD4+, CD8+, or CD8+CD57+ T cells (not recorded which) from PBMCs. The origin of this receptor is a human donor with aplastic anemia. The DNA sequence is given as TGTGCCAGCAGCTTCGGACAGGGGTTCACAGATACGCAGTATTTT. Translated, this gives CASSFGQGFTDTQYF.